A selection of T cell receptor beta chains follows, all from one sample in a study of regulatory T cells in long-lasting Graves disease. TCRdb reprocessed the multiplex PCR reads with MiXCR, giving one entry per CDR3 protein. The table has hundreds of thousands of distinct CDR3 sequences, 15% seen once. Source: peripheral blood mononuclear cells (PBMCs), taken at new diagnosis, from a patient treated with antithyroid drugs. Source of these receptors: a female donor with Graves disease. Both conserved end residues are part of each CDR3. The D gene is left open where the match is weak. Size is omitted from some rows. Given values are once, few, many or a class for expanded clones.

TRBD1	14	TRBV30	many	TRBJ1-1	TGTTCCTTTTCGGACAGGGCGGGGGACACTGAAGCTTTCTTT	CSFSDRAGDTEAFF
-	14	TRBV4-1	-	TRBJ1-1	TGCGCCAGCAGCCGCCAATGGGAGAACACTGAAGCTTTCTTT	CASSRQWENTEAFF
-	15	TRBV5-6	many	TRBJ1-3	TGTGCCAGCAGCTCCGCAGGGGACTTTGGAAACACCATATATTTT	CASSSAGDFGNTIYF
-	13	TRBV27	many	TRBJ1-1	TGTGCCAGCAGTCCTCAGGGTGCCACTGAAGCTTTCTTT	CASSPQGATEAFF
TRBD2	13	TRBV20-1	-	TRBJ2-1	TGCAGTGCAGTCGGGCTAGCGGGGAATGAGCAGTTCTTC	CSAVGLAGNEQFF
-	12	TRBV27	many	TRBJ2-2	TGTGCCAGCAGCGTCGACACCGGGGAGCTGTTTTTT	CASSVDTGELFF
TRBD1	14	TRBV7-9	many	TRBJ2-4	TGTGCCAGCAGCTTAGCGCAGGGGGTGAACATTCAGTACTTC	CASSLAQGVNIQYF
-	14	TRBV6-4	few	TRBJ1-5	TGTGCCAGCAGCACAGGGAGGTGCAATCAGCCCCAGCATTTT	CASSTGRCNQPQHF
-	14	TRBV5-1	-	TRBJ1-2	TGCGCCAGCAGGAGGGGCCGGGGGGATGGTGGCTACACCTTC	CASRRGRGDGGYTF
-	14	TRBV12-5	-	TRBJ1-5	TGTGCTAGTGCCCCGGGGCGCGACAATCAGCCCCAGCATTTT	CASAPGRDNQPQHF
-	13	TRBV29-1	many	TRBJ1-1	TGCAGCGTCGAGGGACTCAGAAACACTGAAGCTTTCTTT	CSVEGLRNTEAFF
-	14	TRBV2	many	TRBJ2-5	TGTGCCAGCGAACCGGGGCTAGCAATGGAGACCCAGTACTTC	CASEPGLAMETQYF
-	11	TRBV20-1	few	TRBJ1-2	TGCAGTGCGGGTGTTGACTATGGCTACACCTTC	CSAGVDYGYTF
TRBD1	15	TRBV29-1	-	TRBJ1-1	TGCAGCGTGAAGTCTGGGACAGGCATGTACACTGAAGCTTTCTTT	CSVKSGTGMYTEAFF
-	15	TRBV10-3	-	TRBJ2-1	TGTGCCATCAGCCAGTCCGAACTAGCTGGGGATGAGCAGTTCTTC	CAISQSELAGDEQFF
TRBD2	15	TRBV20-1	few	TRBJ2-3	TGCAGTGCTAGGCCCCCAATAGCGGGGGGAGATACGCAGTATTTT	CSARPPIAGGDTQYF
-	15	TRBV5-1	many	TRBJ2-5	TGCGCCAGCAGCTCCCTAACGTCCTCCCAAGAGACCCAGTACTTC	CASSSLTSSQETQYF
TRBD1	15	TRBV9	many	TRBJ2-1	TGTGCCAGCAGCGTAAAGGGGGCGGTCTACAATGAGCAGTTCTTC	CASSVKGAVYNEQFF
-	13	TRBV3-1	many	TRBJ2-2	TGTGCCAGCAGCCAAGGTGCCACCGGGGAGCTGTTTTTT	CASSQGATGELFF
TRBD2	14	TRBV6-5	-	TRBJ2-7	TGTGCCAGCAGTTACGCGGAGCGGGGCTACGAGCAGTACTTC	CASSYAERGYEQYF
-	10	TRBV13	-	TRBJ1-4	TGTGCCAGCGGACGTGGAAAACTGTTTTTT	CASGRGKLFF
-	15	TRBV6-5	few	TRBJ1-4	TGTGCCAGCAGTTACTCGATAAAGGTTTGGGAAAAACTGTTTTTT	CASSYSIKVWEKLFF
-	17	TRBV7-9	many	TRBJ1-5	TGTGCCAGCTACCGAGGGCAGAACAAAAAAAGGAATCAGCCCCAGCATTTT	CASYRGQNKKRNQPQHF
-	12	TRBV29-1	many	TRBJ1-1	TGCAGCTTCGACAGAGTGAACACTGAAGCTTTCTTT	CSFDRVNTEAFF
-	12	TRBV20-1	many	TRBJ1-2	TGCAGTGCTAGAGACAGGGCGAGGGGCTACACCTTC	CSARDRARGYTF
-	13	TRBV5-5	many	TRBJ2-1	TGTGCCAGCAGCTTGGACTTGGGGGATGAGCAGTTCTTC	CASSLDLGDEQFF
-	16	TRBV6-5	many	TRBJ1-3	TGTGCCAGCAGTTTCAACATGCCCTCGGCTGGAAACACCATATATTTT	CASSFNMPSAGNTIYF
-	14	TRBV6-2/TRBV6-3	many	TRBJ1-2	TGTGCCAGCAGTTTCCCGGGGGGGAACTATGGCTACACCTTC	CASSFPGGNYGYTF
TRBD1	15	TRBV29-1	many	TRBJ1-1	TGCAGCGTGAAGTCTGGGACAGGCATGAACACTGAAGCTTTCTTT	CSVKSGTGMNTEAFF
-	15	TRBV5-4	-	TRBJ2-7	TGTGCCAGCAGCCCGGGGACATGGGGGGCCTACGAGCAGTACTTC	CASSPGTWGAYEQYF
TRBD1	15	TRBV7-3	few	TRBJ2-6	TGTGCCAGCAGCCGGGGACAGTCTGGGGCCAACGTCCTGACTTTC	CASSRGQSGANVLTF
TRBD2	14	TRBV24-1	many	TRBJ2-7	TGTGCCACCAGTGACGTGACTAGCACCTACGAGCAGTACTTC	CATSDVTSTYEQYF
-	18	TRBV7-9	many	TRBJ1-5	TGTGCCAGCAGCATAGGTCGTCCGGGAAGAGGGGGCAATCAGCCCCAGCATTTT	CASSIGRPGRGGNQPQHF
-	13	TRBV2	many	TRBJ1-2	TGTGCCAGCAGTGAAGGAAGGAGGGTAGGTTACACCTTC	CASSEGRRVGYTF
-	12	TRBV27	many	TRBJ2-7	TGTGCCAGCGGAAACAGGGCTAACGAGCAGTACTTC	CASGNRANEQYF
-	15	TRBV5-1	many	TRBJ2-5	TGCGCCAGCAGCTTGGTGGAGAGAGGGGGAGAGACCCAGTACTTC	CASSLVERGGETQYF
-	12	TRBV27	many	TRBJ2-7	TGTGCCAGCAGCTGGGGCGGACACGAGCAGTACTTC	CASSWGGHEQYF
-	13	TRBV27	many	TRBJ1-1	TGTGCCGTCCGGGGGGACTTGCGTACTGAAGCTTTCTTT	CAVRGDLRTEAFF
TRBD2	17	TRBV7-2	-	TRBJ2-5	TGTGCCAGCAGCTCCCTGGGTAGCGGGAGTGACCAAGAGACCCAGTACTTC	CASSSLGSGSDQETQYF
TRBD1	16	TRBV12-5	-	TRBJ2-5	TGTGCTAGTGGTTTGCTAGGACAGGGCCTGCAAGAGACCCAGTACTTC	CASGLLGQGLQETQYF
TRBD2	15	TRBV5-1	many	TRBJ2-2	TGCGCCAGCAGCTTCTGGGAGGGCCTCCCCGGGGAGCTGTTTTTT	CASSFWEGLPGELFF
TRBD1	14	TRBV30	many	TRBJ2-7	TGTGCCTGGAGTTCCGGGACAGGGCTTGGCGAGCAGTACTTC	CAWSSGTGLGEQYF
-	13	TRBV7-9	many	TRBJ2-4	TGTGCCAGCAGTTTGGGTAGCGGTGACATTCAGTACTTC	CASSLGSGDIQYF
TRBD1	14	TRBV30	many	TRBJ2-1	TGTGCCTGGGCGTCGACAGGGATCTACAATGAGCAGTTCTTC	CAWASTGIYNEQFF
TRBD2	18	TRBV4-2	-	TRBJ2-2	TGTGCCAGCAGCCAAGATGAAATAGCGGGAGAGAACACCGGGGAGCTGTTTTTT	CASSQDEIAGENTGELFF
-	12	TRBV11-2	-	TRBJ2-7	TGTGCCAGCAGCTTACTAGTCTCCGAGCAGTACTTC	CASSLLVSEQYF
TRBD1	16	TRBV10-3	-	TRBJ2-3	TGTGCCATCAGTGAGGTGGGACAGGGGGCGTCAGATACGCAGTATTTT	CAISEVGQGASDTQYF
-	14	TRBV4-3	few	TRBJ1-1	TGCGCCAGCAGCCGACAGGAGACGAACACTGAAGCTTTCTTT	CASSRQETNTEAFF
TRBD1	14	TRBV27	many	TRBJ1-2	TGTGCCAGCAGCAGGGGACAGGTTAAAAGCGGCTACACCTTC	CASSRGQVKSGYTF
-	14	TRBV6-1	few	TRBJ1-4	TGTGCCAGCAGTCGGACAGAATGGAGTGAAAAACTGTTTTTT	CASSRTEWSEKLFF
-	15	TRBV7-8	many	TRBJ1-2	TGTGCCAGCAGCTCCCTCGAGGCAGGGGAGAGCGGCTACACCTTC	CASSSLEAGESGYTF
TRBD2	15	TRBV11-3	many	TRBJ2-1	TGTGCCAGCAGCTTAGGGACTAGCGGGGGGGCGGAGCAGTTCTTC	CASSLGTSGGAEQFF
-	13	TRBV27	many	TRBJ2-7	TGTGCCAGCAGTTTATCCGGAAGGGGCGAGCAGTACTTC	CASSLSGRGEQYF
TRBD1	14	TRBV7-9	many	TRBJ2-3	TGTGCCAGCACTCCGGGACAGGGGGCAGATACGCAGTATTTT	CASTPGQGADTQYF